Each of the 7 T cell receptor beta chains below was sequenced from the same sample in a study of T cell repertoires in cytomegalovirus infection. These receptors have no identified antigens. TCRdb re-called the reads with MiXCR, one entry per CDR3 protein. The sample shows roughly 990,000 distinct CDR3 sequences, approximately 33% of them seen only once. Sequences were derived from cultured CD8+ T cells from PBMCs, sampled from culture after CMV antigen stimulation. The receptors here all came from a human donor in good health (CMV status not recorded). Some clones in this sample may be carry-over from other donors' samples.

This clonotype has a handful of counts. The chain combines TRBV6-6 with TRBJ2-4; D may be TRBD1 (5 bases). The V end was cut by 4 bases, the J end by 0 bases, with 16 bases between. Germline-derived CDR1 and CDR2 are MNHNY and SVGAGI (reference sequence). The CDR3 spans 17 residues. Here the CDR3 DNA reads TGTGCCAGCAGTTTACAGGTCTGGGATATAGCCAAAAACATTCAGTACTTC. Translating it yields CASSLQVWDIAKNIQYF.

V and J are TRBV6-2 or TRBV6-3 and TRBJ1-1, with a tentative D call TRBD1 (5 bases). V was shortened by 5 bases and J by 1 base, with 14 bases between the two germline ends. CDR3 length: 15 amino acids. Germline assignment: CDR1 MNHEY and CDR2 SVGEGT. CDR3 region: CASSPLLGANTEAFF. In nucleotides, the CDR3 is TGTGCCAGCAGTCCCCTTCTTGGGGCGAACACTGAAGCTTTCTTT.

This clonotype was seen ten or more times. J is TRBJ1-5 and V is TRBV7-2; 10 nucleotides line up with TRBD1. The V and J ends lost 5 bases and 2 bases, in that order; junction bases with no gene match: 3. Germline CDR1 reads SGHTA; CDR2 reads FQGNSA. CDR3 length equals 15 residues. CDR3 protein: CASSHGTGGNQPQHF. The CDR3 region has the DNA TGTGCCAGCAGCCATGGGACAGGGGGCAATCAGCCCCAGCATTTT. The full variable domain, its missing parts supplied by reference TRBV7-2 and TRBJ1-5, is GAGVSQSPSNKVTEKGKDVELRCDPISGHTALYWYRQSLGQGLEFLIYFQGNSAPDKSGLPSDRFSAERTGGSVSTLTIQRTQQEDSAVYLCASSHGTGGNQPQHFGDGTRLSIL.

This chain connects TRBV7-6 to TRBJ2-3; the D gene could be TRBD1 or TRBD2 (5 bases each). CDR3 length: 16 residues. The V and J ends lost 0 bases and 5 bases respectively, with 15 bases between them. CDR1 is SGHVS and CDR2 is FNYEAQ in the germline V gene. In DNA form, the CDR3 reads TGTGCCAGCAGCTTAGCGCGGGTAAAGGGGTTAGATACGCAGTATTTT. Its protein is CASSLARVKGLDTQYF.

The genes are TRBV6-6 and TRBJ1-6; D is undetermined. V lost 0 bases to trimming and J lost 4 bases, with 13 bases between them. The CDR3 covers 17 residues. CDR1 MNHNY and CDR2 SVGAGI come from the germline V gene (reference sequence). CDR3 coding DNA: TGTGCCAGCAGTTACTCCAAGGGTGGCAGATATAATTCACCCCTCCACTTT. As protein: CASSYSKGGRYNSPLHF.

This clonotype was observed a handful of times. The rearrangement joins TRBV27 to TRBJ1-4; D perhaps matches TRBD1 (6 bases). The CDR3 totals 14 residues. Trimming left V 7 bases short and J 7 bases short, with 16 bases between. CDR1 is MNHEY, CDR2 SMNVEV, per germline (reference sequence). This chain's CDR3 is CASTHGGAGEKLFF. CDR3 DNA sequence: TGTGCCAGCACCCACGGGGGCGCGGGTGAAAAACTGTTTTTT.

The chain employs TRBV10-3 and TRBJ2-6, with D tentatively TRBD2 (6 bases). Trimming stripped 6 bases from V and 2 bases from J, with 20 bases between. Germline values: CDR1 ENHRY, CDR2 SYGVKD. The CDR3 runs to 18 residues. CDR3 loop: CAIREGGDAVPGANVLTF. CDR3 DNA sequence: TGTGCCATCAGGGAGGGTGGGGACGCAGTGCCTGGGGCCAACGTCCTGACTTTC.